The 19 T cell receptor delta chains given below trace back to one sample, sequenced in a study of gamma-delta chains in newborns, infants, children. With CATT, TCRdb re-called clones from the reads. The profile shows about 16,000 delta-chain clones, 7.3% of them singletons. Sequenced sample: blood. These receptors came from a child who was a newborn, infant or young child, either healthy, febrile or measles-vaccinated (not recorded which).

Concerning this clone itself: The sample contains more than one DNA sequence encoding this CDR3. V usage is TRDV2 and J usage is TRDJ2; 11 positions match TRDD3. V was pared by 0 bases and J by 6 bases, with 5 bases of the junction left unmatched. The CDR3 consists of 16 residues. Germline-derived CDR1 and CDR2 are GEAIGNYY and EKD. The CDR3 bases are TGTGCCTGTGACACCCTGGGGGATACAGTGGCAGCACAACTCTTCTTT. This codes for CACDTLGDTVAAQLFF.

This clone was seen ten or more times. The CDR3 region is CACDTVGAGSWDTRQMFF. The CDR3 DNA is TGTGCCTGTGACACCGTGGGGGCCGGCTCCTGGGACACCCGACAGATGTTTTTC. The genes are TRDV2 and TRDJ3, with D possibly matching TRDD3 (6 bases). Looked up from germline, CDR1 is GEAIGNYY and CDR2 is EKD. The V and J ends lost 0 bases and 0 bases respectively, with 11 bases between them. The CDR3 contains 18 residues.

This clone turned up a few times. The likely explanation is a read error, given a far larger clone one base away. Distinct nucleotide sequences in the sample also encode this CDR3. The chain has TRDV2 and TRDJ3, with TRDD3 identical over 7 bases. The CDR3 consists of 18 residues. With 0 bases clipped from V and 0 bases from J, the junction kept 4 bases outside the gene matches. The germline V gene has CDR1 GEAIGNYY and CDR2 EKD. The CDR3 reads CACDTAGGYSWDTRQMFF. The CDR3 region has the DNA TGTGCCTGTGACACCGCTGGGGGCTACTCCTGGGACACCCGACAGATGTTTTTC.

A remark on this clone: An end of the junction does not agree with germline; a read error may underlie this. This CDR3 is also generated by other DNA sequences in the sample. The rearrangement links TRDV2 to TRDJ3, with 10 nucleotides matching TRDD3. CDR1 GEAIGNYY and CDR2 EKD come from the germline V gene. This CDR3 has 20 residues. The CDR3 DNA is TGTGCCTGTGACAAAGTACTGGGGGATCCAAGCTCCTGGGACACCCGACAGATGTTTTTT. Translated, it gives CACDKVLGDPSSWDTRQMFF.

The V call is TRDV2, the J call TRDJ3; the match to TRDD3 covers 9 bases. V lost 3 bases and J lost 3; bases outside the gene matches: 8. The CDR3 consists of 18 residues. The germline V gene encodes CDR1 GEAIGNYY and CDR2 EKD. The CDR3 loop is CACDVLGDRRWDTRQMFF. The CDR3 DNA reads TGTGCCTGTGACGTACTGGGGGACCGGCGCTGGGACACCCGACAGATGTTTTTC.

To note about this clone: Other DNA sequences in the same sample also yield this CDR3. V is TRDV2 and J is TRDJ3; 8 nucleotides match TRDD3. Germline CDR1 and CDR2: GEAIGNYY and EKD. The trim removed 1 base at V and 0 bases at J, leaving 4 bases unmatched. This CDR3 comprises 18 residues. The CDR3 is CACDTGGSLSWDTRQMFF. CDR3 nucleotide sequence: TGTGCCTGTGACACTGGGGGATCCCTCTCCTGGGACACCCGACAGATGTTTTTC.

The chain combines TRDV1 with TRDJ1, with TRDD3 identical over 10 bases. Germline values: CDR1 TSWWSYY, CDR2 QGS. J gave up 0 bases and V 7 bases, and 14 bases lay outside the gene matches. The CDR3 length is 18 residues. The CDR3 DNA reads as TGTGCTCTTGTTCCTAGAGTACTGGGGGATGCGTACACCGATAAACTCATCTTT. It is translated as CALVPRVLGDAYTDKLIF.

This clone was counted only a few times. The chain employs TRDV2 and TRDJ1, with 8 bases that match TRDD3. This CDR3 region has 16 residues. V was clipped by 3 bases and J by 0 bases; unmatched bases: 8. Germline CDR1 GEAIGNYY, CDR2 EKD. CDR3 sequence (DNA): TGTGCCTGTGACCTACTGGGGATACAGTACACCGATAAACTCATCTTT. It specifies CACDLLGIQYTDKLIF.

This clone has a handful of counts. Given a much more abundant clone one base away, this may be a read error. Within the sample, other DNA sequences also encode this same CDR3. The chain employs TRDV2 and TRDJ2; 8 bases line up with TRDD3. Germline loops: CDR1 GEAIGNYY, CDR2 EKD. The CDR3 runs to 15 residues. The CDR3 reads CACDTVGDLTAHLFF. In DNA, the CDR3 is TGTGCCTGTGACACCGTGGGGGATCTGACAGCACACCTCTTCTTT.

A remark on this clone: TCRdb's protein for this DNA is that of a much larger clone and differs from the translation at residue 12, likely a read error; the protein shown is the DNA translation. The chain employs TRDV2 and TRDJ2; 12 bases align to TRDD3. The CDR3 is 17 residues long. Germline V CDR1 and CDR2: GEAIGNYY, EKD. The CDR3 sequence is CACDVLGDTFLKAQLFF. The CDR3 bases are TGTGCCTGTGACGTACTGGGGGATACTTTTTTGAAAGCACAACTCTTCTTT.

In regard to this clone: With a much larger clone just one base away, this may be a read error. CDR3: CACDKVEGHLSSWDTRRMFF. In DNA form, the CDR3 reads TGTGCCTGTGACAAGGTCGAGGGCCATCTAAGCTCCTGGGACACCCGACGGATGTTTTTC. This chain uses TRDV2 with TRDJ3; D may be TRDD3 (5 bases). Germline V gene sequence: CDR1 GEAIGNYY, CDR2 EKD. This CDR3 is 20 amino acids long.

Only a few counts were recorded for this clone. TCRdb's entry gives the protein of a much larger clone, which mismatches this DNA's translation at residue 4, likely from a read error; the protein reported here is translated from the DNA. The chain's CDR3 is CACGELGVLATAQLFF. For the CDR3, the DNA is TGTGCCTGTGGCGAGTTGGGGGTCCTCGCGACAGCACAACTCTTCTTT. The V and J genes are TRDV2 and TRDJ2, with D possibly matching TRDD3 (6 bases). This CDR3 is built from 16 residues. Trimming pared 5 bases from V and 4 bases from J, leaving 19 bases between. Germline CDR1 and CDR2: GEAIGNYY and EKD.

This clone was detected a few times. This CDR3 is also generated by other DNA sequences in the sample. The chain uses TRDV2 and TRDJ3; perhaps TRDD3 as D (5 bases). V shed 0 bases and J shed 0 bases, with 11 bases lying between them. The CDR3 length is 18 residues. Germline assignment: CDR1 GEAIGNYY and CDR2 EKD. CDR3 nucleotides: TGTGCCTGTGACACCTGGGGACAAAGCTCCTGGGACACCCGACAGATGTTTTTC. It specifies CACDTWGQSSWDTRQMFF.

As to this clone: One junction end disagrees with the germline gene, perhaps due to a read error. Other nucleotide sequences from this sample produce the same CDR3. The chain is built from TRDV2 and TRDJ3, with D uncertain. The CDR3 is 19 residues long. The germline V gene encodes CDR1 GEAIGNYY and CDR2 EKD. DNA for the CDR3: TGTGCCTGCGACACCCTAGGGGCTCATCTCTCCTGGGACACCCGACAGATGTTTTTC. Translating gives CACDTLGAHLSWDTRQMFF.

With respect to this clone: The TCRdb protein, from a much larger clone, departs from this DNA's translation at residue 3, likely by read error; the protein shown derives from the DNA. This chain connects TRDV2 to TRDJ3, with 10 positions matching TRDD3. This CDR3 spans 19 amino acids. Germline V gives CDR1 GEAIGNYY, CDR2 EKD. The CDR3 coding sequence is TGTGCCCGTGACACCGGGGGGATACGCCCCTCCTGGGACACCCGACAGATGTTTTTC. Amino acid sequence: CARDTGGIRPSWDTRQMFF.

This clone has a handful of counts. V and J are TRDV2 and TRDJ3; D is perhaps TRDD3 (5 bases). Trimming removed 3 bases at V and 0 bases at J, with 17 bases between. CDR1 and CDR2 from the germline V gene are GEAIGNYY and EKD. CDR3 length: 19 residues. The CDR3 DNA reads TGTGCCTGTGACCCTCTGGATGGGGCCCTCTCCTGGGACACCCGACAGATGTTTTTC. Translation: CACDPLDGALSWDTRQMFF.

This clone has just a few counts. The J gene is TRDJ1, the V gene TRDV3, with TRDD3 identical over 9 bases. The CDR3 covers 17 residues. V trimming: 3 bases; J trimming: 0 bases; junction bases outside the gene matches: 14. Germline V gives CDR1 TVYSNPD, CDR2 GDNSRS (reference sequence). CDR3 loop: CAFHLLRGYVYTDKLIF. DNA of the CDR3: TGTGCCTTCCACTTACTACGGGGATACGTCTACACCGATAAACTCATCTTT.

The DNA for the CDR3 is TGTGCCTGTGACACTGGAGGTCTACGGGTCCCCTATACGTCTAAACTCATCTTT. This encodes CACDTGGLRVPYTSKLIF. V and J are TRDV2 and TRDJ1, with D perhaps matching TRDD3 (5 bases). The CDR3 totals 18 residues. Germline V gene sequence: CDR1 GEAIGNYY, CDR2 EKD. Trimming left V 1 base short and J 7 bases short, with 27 bases between.

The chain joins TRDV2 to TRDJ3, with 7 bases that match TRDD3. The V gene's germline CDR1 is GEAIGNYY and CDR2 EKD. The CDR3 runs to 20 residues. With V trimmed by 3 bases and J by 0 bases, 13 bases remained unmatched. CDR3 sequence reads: CACDLLGPHSSSWDTRQMFF. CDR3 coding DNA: TGTGCCTGTGACCTACTGGGGCCACATTCAAGCTCCTGGGACACCCGACAGATGTTTTTC.